This entry describes one T cell receptor (beta chain). Its antigen remains unknown. The sample comes from a study of cytotoxic CD8 clonotypes in ibrutinib-treated CLL. Study at large: Partial responses numbered approximately 24 and complete responses 2; after a median about 68 months, about 15 stayed remitted and 12 progressed. Study conclusions and caveats: Public clonotypes showed up rarely, and on treatment they shrank or held steady. Baseline values of clonality outstripped age-matched healthy donors and followed circulating CD8+ T-cell counts.

V was shortened by 1 base and J by 2 bases, with 12 bases between the two germline ends. Germline V gene data show CDR1 as SGHNT and CDR2 as YENEEA. The CDR3 length is 16 residues. Assay used: immunoSEQ multiplex PCR; TCRdb lists only in-frame clones, some missing. Of 150,000 to 200,000 clones listed, roughly 90% were seen once; the top ten hold 3% to 3.5%. The chain employs TRBV11-3 and TRBJ2-1, with D unclear. The clonotype originates from a human donor with chronic lymphocytic leukemia. The sequencing used PBMCs, collected at disease progression, from a patient treated with ibrutinib. The CDR3 DNA follows: TGTGCCAGCAGCTTAGGTGGCCCGCCAACCTACAATGAGCAGTTCTTC. It yields the protein CASSLGGPPTYNEQFF. Full variable domain (missing parts from reference TRBV11-3 and TRBJ2-1): EAGVVQSPRYKIIEKKQPVAFWCNPISGHNTLYWYLQNLGQGPELLIRYENEEAVDDSQLPKDRFSAERLKGVDSTLKIQPAELGDSAVYLCASSLGGPPTYNEQFFGPGTRLTVL.